This TCR beta chain originates from a study of cytomegalovirus exposure and HLA in healthy donors. Overall study findings and caveats: While the bulk of TCR sequences proved rare, some public TCRs turned up in many donors. A highly shared variant cluster was judged a likely technical artifact. Clonal expansion was found to be greater in HLA-associated TCR beta chains than in equally common others in a later analysis.

CDR1 is SGHRS and CDR2 is YFSETQ in the germline V gene. Trimming removed 5 bases from V and 4 bases from J, with 8 bases in between. This CDR3 contains 12 residues. It was with 60 Vbeta and 13 Jbeta primers that the PCR ran. Per the original data handling: As a later analysis found, there were tens of millions of unique TCR beta chains, of which roughly 11 million were shared. Profiling relied on immunoSEQ multiplex PCR, and the TCRdb table lists in-frame clones only, not all of them. V and J calls and clone size are given by that table; D and trimming were obtained from the DNA. The table lists tens of thousands of clones. Comments on this clone: Its antigen is as yet unknown.

This receptor was identified in a female donor in good health and CMV-seropositive. Source material: PBMCs. The chain carries TRBV5-1 and TRBJ2-3; D is unclear. The CDR3 region is CASSIGADTQYF. CDR3 DNA sequence: TGCGCCAGCAGTATAGGAGCAGATACGCAGTATTTT.